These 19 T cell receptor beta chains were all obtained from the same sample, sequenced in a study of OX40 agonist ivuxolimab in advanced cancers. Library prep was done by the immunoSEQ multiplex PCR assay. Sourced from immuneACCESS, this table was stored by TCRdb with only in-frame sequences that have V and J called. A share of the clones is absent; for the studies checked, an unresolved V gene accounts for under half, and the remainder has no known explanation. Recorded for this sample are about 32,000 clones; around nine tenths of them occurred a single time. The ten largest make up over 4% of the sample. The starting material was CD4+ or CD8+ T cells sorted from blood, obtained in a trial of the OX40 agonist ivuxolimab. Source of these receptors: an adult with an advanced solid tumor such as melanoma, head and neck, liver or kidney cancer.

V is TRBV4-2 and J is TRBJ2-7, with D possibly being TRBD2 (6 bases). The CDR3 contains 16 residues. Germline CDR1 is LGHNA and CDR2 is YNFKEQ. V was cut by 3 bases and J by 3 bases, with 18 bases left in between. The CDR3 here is CASSHGLAAGIYEQYF. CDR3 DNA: TGTGCCAGCAGCCACGGATTGGCTGCGGGAATCTACGAGCAGTACTTC.

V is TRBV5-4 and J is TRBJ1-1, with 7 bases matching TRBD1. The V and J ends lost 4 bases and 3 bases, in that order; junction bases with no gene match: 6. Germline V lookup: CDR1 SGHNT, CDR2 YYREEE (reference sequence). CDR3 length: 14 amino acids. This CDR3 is CASSAPGQHTEAFF. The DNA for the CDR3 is TGTGCCAGCAGCGCGCCGGGACAGCACACTGAAGCTTTCTTT.

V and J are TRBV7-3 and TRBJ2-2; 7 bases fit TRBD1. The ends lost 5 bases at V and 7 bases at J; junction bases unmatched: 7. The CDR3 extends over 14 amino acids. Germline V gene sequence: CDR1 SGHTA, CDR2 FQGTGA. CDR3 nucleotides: TGTGCCAGCAGCGAAGAGGGGGCATTCGGGGAGCTGTTTTTT. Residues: CASSEEGAFGELFF.

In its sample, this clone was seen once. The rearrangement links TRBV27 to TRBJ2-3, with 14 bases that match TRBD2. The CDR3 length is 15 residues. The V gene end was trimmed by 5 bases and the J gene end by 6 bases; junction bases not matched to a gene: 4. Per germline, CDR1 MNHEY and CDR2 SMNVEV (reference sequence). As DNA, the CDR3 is TGTGCCAGCAGTCCGGGACTAGCGGGAGCTGATACGCAGTATTTT. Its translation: CASSPGLAGADTQYF.

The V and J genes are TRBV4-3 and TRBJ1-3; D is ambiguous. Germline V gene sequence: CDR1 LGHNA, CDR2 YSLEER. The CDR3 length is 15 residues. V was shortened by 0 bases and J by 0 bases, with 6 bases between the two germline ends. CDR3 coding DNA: TGCGCCAGCAGCCAAGAGAGTTACTCTGGAAACACCATATATTTT. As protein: CASSQESYSGNTIYF.

In nucleotides, the CDR3 is TGCGCCAGCAGCCAAGACCACCAGGGGTACTATGGCTACACCTTC. It is translated as CASSQDHQGYYGYTF. This chain uses TRBV4-3 with TRBJ1-2, with D possibly being TRBD1 (6 bases). The CDR3 is 15 amino acids. Per germline, CDR1 LGHNA and CDR2 YSLEER. The germline V and J ends were trimmed by 0 bases and 3 bases, with 11 bases remaining between them.

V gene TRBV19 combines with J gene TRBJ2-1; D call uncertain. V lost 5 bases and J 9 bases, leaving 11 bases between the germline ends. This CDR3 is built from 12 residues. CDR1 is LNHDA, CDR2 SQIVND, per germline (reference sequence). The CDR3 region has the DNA TGTGCCAGTAGTCCTGGCGTGAGTGAGCAGTTCTTC. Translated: CASSPGVSEQFF.

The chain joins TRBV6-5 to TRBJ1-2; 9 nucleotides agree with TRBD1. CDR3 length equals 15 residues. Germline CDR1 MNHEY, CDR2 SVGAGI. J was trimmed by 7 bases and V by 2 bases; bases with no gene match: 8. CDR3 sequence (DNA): TGTGCCAGCAGTTACCATGAAACAGGGGGCGGTGGCTACACCTTC. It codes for CASSYHETGGGGYTF.

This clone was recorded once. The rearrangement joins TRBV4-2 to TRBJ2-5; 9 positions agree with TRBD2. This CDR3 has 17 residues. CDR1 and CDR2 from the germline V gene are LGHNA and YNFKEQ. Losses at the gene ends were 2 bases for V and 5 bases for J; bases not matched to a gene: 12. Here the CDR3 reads CASSQSVAGVRQETQYF. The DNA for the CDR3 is TGTGCCAGCAGCCAATCTGTAGCGGGAGTACGCCAGGAGACCCAGTACTTC.

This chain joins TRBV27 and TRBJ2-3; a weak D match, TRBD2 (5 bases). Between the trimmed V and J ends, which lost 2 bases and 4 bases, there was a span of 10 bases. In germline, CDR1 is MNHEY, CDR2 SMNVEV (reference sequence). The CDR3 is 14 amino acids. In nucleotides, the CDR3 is TGTGCCAGCAGTTTAATCGGGGTCGCAGATACGCAGTATTTT. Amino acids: CASSLIGVADTQYF.

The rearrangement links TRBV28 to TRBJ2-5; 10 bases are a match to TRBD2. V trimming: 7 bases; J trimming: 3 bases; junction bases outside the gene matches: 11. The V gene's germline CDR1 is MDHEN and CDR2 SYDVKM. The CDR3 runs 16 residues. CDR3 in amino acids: CASIGLLAGGEETQYF. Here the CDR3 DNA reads TGTGCCAGCATCGGGCTTTTAGCGGGGGGTGAAGAGACCCAGTACTTC.

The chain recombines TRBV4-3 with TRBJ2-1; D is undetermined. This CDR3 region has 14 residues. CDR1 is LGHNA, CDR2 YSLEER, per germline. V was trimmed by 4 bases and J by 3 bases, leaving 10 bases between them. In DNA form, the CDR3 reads TGCGCCAGCAGCCCCTCGAGCAGCTACAATGAGCAGTTCTTC. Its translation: CASSPSSSYNEQFF.

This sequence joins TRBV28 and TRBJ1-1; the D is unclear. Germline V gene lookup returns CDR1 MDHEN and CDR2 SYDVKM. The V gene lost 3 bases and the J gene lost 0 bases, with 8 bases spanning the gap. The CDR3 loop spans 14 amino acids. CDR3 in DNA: TGTGCCAGCAGTTTCGGCCGCATGAACACTGAAGCTTTCTTT. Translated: CASSFGRMNTEAFF.

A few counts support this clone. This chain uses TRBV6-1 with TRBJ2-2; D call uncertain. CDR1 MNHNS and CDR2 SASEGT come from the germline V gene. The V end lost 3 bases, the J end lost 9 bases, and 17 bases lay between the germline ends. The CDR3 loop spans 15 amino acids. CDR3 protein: CASSDIHGFVWELFF. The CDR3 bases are TGTGCCAGCAGTGATATTCACGGATTCGTCTGGGAGCTGTTTTTT.

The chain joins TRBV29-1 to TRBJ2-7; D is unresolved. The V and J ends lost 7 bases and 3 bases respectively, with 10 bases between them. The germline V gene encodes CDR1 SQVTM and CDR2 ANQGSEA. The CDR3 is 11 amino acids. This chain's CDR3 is CSAEHYYEQYF. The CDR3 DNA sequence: TGCAGCGCGGAGCACTACTACGAGCAGTACTTC.

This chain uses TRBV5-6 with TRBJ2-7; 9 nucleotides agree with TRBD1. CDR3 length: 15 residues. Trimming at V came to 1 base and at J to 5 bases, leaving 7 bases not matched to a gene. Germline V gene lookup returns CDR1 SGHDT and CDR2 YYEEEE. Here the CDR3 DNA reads TGTGCCAGCAGCTTGACCGGGACAGGGTACCACGAGCAGTACTTC. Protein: CASSLTGTGYHEQYF.

The CDR3 here is CASSLSTRPGYNEQFF. CDR3 bases: TGTGCCAGCAGTTTATCGACCCGGCCGGGGTACAATGAGCAGTTCTTC. The J gene is TRBJ2-1, the V gene TRBV27, with D maybe TRBD2 (5 bases). This CDR3 region has 16 residues. The V gene lost 0 bases and the J gene lost 4 bases, with 13 bases spanning the gap. Germline V gene data show CDR1 as MNHEY and CDR2 as SMNVEV (reference sequence).

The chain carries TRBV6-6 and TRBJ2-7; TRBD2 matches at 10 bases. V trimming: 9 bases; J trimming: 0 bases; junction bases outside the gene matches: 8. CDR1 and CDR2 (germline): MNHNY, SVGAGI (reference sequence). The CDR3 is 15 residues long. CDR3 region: CASKLGTSVSYEQYF. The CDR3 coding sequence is TGTGCCAGTAAACTGGGGACTAGCGTCTCCTACGAGCAGTACTTC.

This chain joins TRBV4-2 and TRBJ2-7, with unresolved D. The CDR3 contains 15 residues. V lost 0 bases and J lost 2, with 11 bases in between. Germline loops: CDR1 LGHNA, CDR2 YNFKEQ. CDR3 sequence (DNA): TGTGCCAGCAGCCAAGAAGGGTCAGAAGCCTACGAGCAGTACTTC. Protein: CASSQEGSEAYEQYF.